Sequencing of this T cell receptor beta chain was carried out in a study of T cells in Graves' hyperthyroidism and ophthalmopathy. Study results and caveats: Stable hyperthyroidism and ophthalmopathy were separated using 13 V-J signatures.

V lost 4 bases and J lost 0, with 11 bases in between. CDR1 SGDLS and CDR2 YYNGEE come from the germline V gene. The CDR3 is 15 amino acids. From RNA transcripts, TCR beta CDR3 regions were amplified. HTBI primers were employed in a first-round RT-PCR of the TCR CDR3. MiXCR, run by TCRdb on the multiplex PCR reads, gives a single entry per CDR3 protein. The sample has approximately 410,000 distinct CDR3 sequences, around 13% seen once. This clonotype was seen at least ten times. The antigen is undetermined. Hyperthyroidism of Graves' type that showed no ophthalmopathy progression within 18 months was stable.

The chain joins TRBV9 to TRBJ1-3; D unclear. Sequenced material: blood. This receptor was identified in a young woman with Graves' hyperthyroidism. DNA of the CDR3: TGTGCCAGCAGCCTAGGGCGGACCTCTGGAAACACCATATATTTT. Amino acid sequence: CASSLGRTSGNTIYF. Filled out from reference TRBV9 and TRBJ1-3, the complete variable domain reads DSGVTQTPKHLITATGQRVTLRCSPRSGDLSVYWYQQSLDQGLQFLIQYYNGEERAKGNILERFSAQQFPDLHSELNLSSLELGDSALYFCASSLGRTSGNTIYFGEGSWLTVV.